These 28 T cell receptor beta chains were all obtained from the same sample, sequenced in a study of control samples from healthy donors and cancer patients. Some clones are missing from TCRdb's copy, which holds only in-frame ones; the method was immunoSEQ multiplex PCR. This table has approximately 150,000 clones, roughly nine tenths appearing once. The sample consisted of PBMCs. The source of these receptors is a man aged 50 to 59 with head and neck cancer.

This clone showed up just once. J is TRBJ2-3 and V is TRBV7-2, with 10 bases aligning to TRBD2. In germline, CDR1 is SGHTA, CDR2 FQGNSA. This CDR3 comprises 17 residues. The junction had 7 bases not matched to a gene; V was cut back by 1 base and J by 3 bases. CDR3 sequence: CASSLELAGVWTDTQYF. As DNA, the CDR3 is TGTGCCAGCAGCTTAGAGCTAGCGGGAGTTTGGACAGATACGCAGTATTTT.

The chain links TRBV11-2 to TRBJ2-5; D is tentatively TRBD1 or TRBD2 (5 bases each). Trimming took off 5 bases at V and 1 base at J, with 17 bases between the two ends. CDR1 is SGHAT, CDR2 FQNNGV, per germline. The CDR3 is 16 amino acids. As DNA, the CDR3 is TGTGCCAGCAGCGTTAGTGGGGGTCTATTCCAAGAGACCCAGTACTTC. This encodes CASSVSGGLFQETQYF.

This chain uses TRBV6-5 with TRBJ2-7; D might be TRBD2 (5 bases). CDR3 length: 14 residues. Trimming took off 2 bases at V and 0 bases at J, with 8 bases between the two ends. Germline CDR1 MNHEY, CDR2 SVGAGI. CDR3 sequence: CASSYGLGSYEQYF. CDR3 nucleotide sequence: TGTGCCAGCAGTTACGGACTGGGCTCCTACGAGCAGTACTTC.

The chain employs TRBV19 and TRBJ1-6; D ambiguous. Germline loops: CDR1 LNHDA, CDR2 SQIVND (reference sequence). Trimming pared 1 base from V and 7 bases from J, leaving 2 bases between. The CDR3 covers 12 residues. The CDR3 region has the DNA TGTGCCAGTAGTATAGCCAATTCACCCCTCCACTTT. It translates to CASSIANSPLHF.

This chain links TRBV29-1 with TRBJ2-1; D is unresolved. Trimming took off 6 bases at V and 10 bases at J, with 13 bases between the two ends. The CDR3 loop spans 11 amino acids. The germline V gene has CDR1 SQVTM and CDR2 ANQGSEA. In DNA form, the CDR3 reads TGCAGCGTGTCCCCCGGGTCGGAGCAGTTCTTC. It is translated as CSVSPGSEQFF.

The V call is TRBV18, the J call TRBJ1-2, with 7 bases lining up with TRBD1. Losses at the gene ends were 6 bases for V and 2 bases for J; bases not matched to a gene: 6. The CDR3 consists of 14 residues. CDR1 and CDR2 (germline): KGHSH, LQKENI. The CDR3 bases are TGTGCCAGCTCCCCGGACAGGTTGAACTATGGCTACACCTTC. It translates to CASSPDRLNYGYTF. Together with reference TRBV18 and TRBJ1-2, the CDR3 gives the full variable domain: NAGVMQNPRHLVRRRGQEARLRCSPMKGHSHVYWYRQLPEEGLKFMVYLQKENIIDESGMPKERFSAEFPKEGPSILRIQQVVRGDSAAYFCASSPDRLNYGYTFGSGTRLTVV.

This clone was seen a handful of times. This chain connects TRBV7-9 to TRBJ2-2; 7 nucleotides agree with TRBD2. Germline V gene lookup returns CDR1 SEHNR and CDR2 FQNEAQ (reference sequence). Germline trimming cut 11 bases from V and 7 bases from J; bases unmatched to any gene: 10. The CDR3 spans 13 residues. CDR3 DNA sequence: TGTGCCGCCCGTGCGGGGGTATACGGGGAGCTGTTTTTT. Translation gives CAARAGVYGELFF. The full variable domain, in which reference TRBV7-9 and TRBJ2-2 provide the parts outside the CDR3, is DTGVSQNPRHKITKRGQNVTFRCDPISEHNRLYWYRQTLGQGPEFLTYFQNEAQLEKSRLLSDRFSAERPKGSFSTLEIQRTEQGDSAMYLCAARAGVYGELFFGEGSRLTVL.

This clone was detected once. The rearrangement links TRBV5-1 to TRBJ2-3; a weak D match, TRBD2 (6 bases). Deletions cut 2 bases from V and 2 bases from J, with 12 bases between. Germline V gene lookup returns CDR1 SGHRS and CDR2 YFSETQ. The CDR3 runs to 15 residues. CDR3 in amino acids: CASSFGGSLTDTQYF. CDR3 bases: TGCGCCAGCAGCTTTGGGGGGTCACTCACAGATACGCAGTATTTT.

The chain recombines TRBV28 with TRBJ2-3; 9 positions match TRBD2. This CDR3 region has 18 residues. Germline loops: CDR1 MDHEN, CDR2 SYDVKM. Trimming removed 7 bases from V and 2 bases from J; junction bases left unmatched: 16. CDR3 nucleotide sequence: TGTGCCAGCATCAACTGGAGGGTAGCGGGAGATTTCACAGATACGCAGTATTTT. Protein: CASINWRVAGDFTDTQYF.

The rearrangement joins TRBV28 to TRBJ2-7; 14 positions match TRBD2. Trimming cost V 6 bases and J 6 bases; bases outside gene matches: 10. This CDR3 comprises 16 residues. The V gene's germline CDR1 is MDHEN and CDR2 SYDVKM. The CDR3 here is CASSSVPGLAGVEQYF. As DNA, the CDR3 is TGTGCCAGCAGCTCCGTCCCGGGACTAGCGGGAGTCGAGCAGTACTTC.

The chain carries TRBV19 and TRBJ2-1; 12 nucleotides align to TRBD2. The V segment lost 1 base and the J segment 1 base; nucleotides outside the gene matches: 14. CDR3 length: 21 residues. Per the germline V gene, CDR1 is LNHDA and CDR2 is SQIVND (reference sequence). CDR3 nucleotides: TGTGCCAGTAGTATAGCCCTGGCAGCTAGCGGGAGGGCTGGGTCCTACAATGAGCAGTTCTTC. It is translated as CASSIALAASGRAGSYNEQFF.

This clone was seen a single time. The J gene is TRBJ2-2, the V gene TRBV5-4; 7 bases agree with TRBD1. CDR3 length: 16 amino acids. The V segment lost 0 bases and the J segment 5 bases; nucleotides outside the gene matches: 7. Germline V gene lookup returns CDR1 SGHNT and CDR2 YYREEE (reference sequence). CDR3 region: CASSLDRQGYTGELFF. The CDR3 DNA is TGTGCCAGCAGCTTGGACCGACAGGGTTATACCGGGGAGCTGTTTTTT.

This chain links TRBV27 with TRBJ1-2, with 9 bases identical to TRBD1. This CDR3 is built from 15 residues. Germline trimming cut 6 bases from V and 8 bases from J; bases unmatched to any gene: 13. Germline lookup yields CDR1 MNHEY and CDR2 SMNVEV (reference sequence). For the CDR3, the DNA is TGTGCCAGCAGGACGGACAGGGGCAAAATGAGCGGCTACACCTTC. Amino acid sequence: CASRTDRGKMSGYTF.

The chain joins TRBV6-5 to TRBJ1-1; TRBD1 matches at 7 bases. V was pared by 0 bases and J by 1 base, with 2 bases of the junction left unmatched. CDR3 length: 15 residues. Germline CDR1 reads MNHEY; CDR2 reads SVGAGI. As DNA, the CDR3 is TGTGCCAGCAGTTACTCGCCAGGGGGGAACACTGAAGCTTTCTTT. It translates to CASSYSPGGNTEAFF.

A note on this clone: One end of the junction varies from germline; a read error may be responsible. The chain combines TRBV10-1 with TRBJ1-5; 7 bases are shared with TRBD1. Per the germline V gene, CDR1 is WNHNN and CDR2 is SYGVQD (reference sequence). The CDR3 length is 19 residues. Here the CDR3 DNA reads TGCACCAGCAGTGATACCCCCGGACAGGACAGAGACGACAATCAGCCCCAGCATTTT. Protein: CTSSDTPGQDRDDNQPQHF.

The chain couples TRBV10-1 to TRBJ1-1; TRBD1 aligns across 8 bases. V gave up 5 bases and J gave up 0 bases; unmatched junction bases: 17. This CDR3 is built from 19 residues. The germline CDR1 and CDR2 sequences are WNHNN and SYGVQD (reference sequence). The CDR3 loop reads CASSSRVRTGRNLNTEAFF. The CDR3, as DNA: TGCGCCAGCAGTTCCAGGGTCCGGACAGGGAGGAACCTGAACACTGAAGCTTTCTTT.

The gene calls are TRBV7-9 and TRBJ2-7; no clear D gene. Trimming pared 5 bases from V and 0 bases from J, leaving 5 bases between. The CDR3 consists of 12 residues. The germline CDR1 and CDR2 sequences are SEHNR and FQNEAQ (reference sequence). The CDR3, as DNA: TGTGCCAGCAGCCTGAGCTCCTACGAGCAGTACTTC. Protein sequence: CASSLSSYEQYF.

This chain uses TRBV2 with TRBJ2-7, with a weak D call TRBD1 (5 bases). This CDR3 is 14 amino acids long. V lost 7 bases and J lost 6, with 19 bases in between. Germline CDR1 is SNHLY and CDR2 is FYNNEI. DNA for the CDR3: TGTGCCAGCAAACCGGACACATATAGTCTCGAGCAGTACTTC. It encodes CASKPDTYSLEQYF.

The V and J genes are TRBV28 and TRBJ2-3; 7 positions match TRBD2. Germline V gene lookup returns CDR1 MDHEN and CDR2 SYDVKM. The CDR3 extends over 14 amino acids. Losses at the gene ends were 2 bases for V and 8 bases for J; bases not matched to a gene: 7. This CDR3 is CASSLGGSAGTQYF. The CDR3 DNA reads as TGTGCCAGCAGTTTAGGCGGGAGTGCGGGTACGCAGTATTTT.

The V call is TRBV12-3 or TRBV12-4, the J call TRBJ2-5; D is unresolved. Trimming shortened V by 3 bases and J by 5 bases, and 4 bases separated the two germline ends. The CDR3 consists of 11 residues. The CDR3 spells CASSFHETQYF. The CDR3 region has the DNA TGTGCCAGCAGTTTCCATGAGACCCAGTACTTC.

The sample holds a few counts of this clone. This sequence joins TRBV27 and TRBJ1-5; 11 bases map to TRBD1. Germline CDR1 is MNHEY and CDR2 is SMNVEV (reference sequence). J lost 7 bases, V lost 4 bases, and 9 bases had no gene match. This CDR3 has 16 residues. The CDR3 here is CASSSMDRGHVQPQHF. The CDR3 DNA follows: TGTGCCAGCAGTTCCATGGACAGGGGGCACGTCCAGCCCCAGCATTTT.

This chain joins TRBV7-6 and TRBJ2-5; 8 bases agree with TRBD2. The CDR3 contains 14 residues. From germline, CDR1 is SGHVS and CDR2 FNYEAQ. J was trimmed by 2 bases and V by 5 bases; bases with no gene match: 4. The CDR3, as DNA: TGTGCCAGCAGCCCGGGGGGGCCACAAGAGACCCAGTACTTC. Translated, it gives CASSPGGPQETQYF.

The gene calls are TRBV5-1 and TRBJ2-5; D not resolved. The CDR3 consists of 14 residues. Germline-derived CDR1 and CDR2 are SGHRS and YFSETQ. Trimming took off 0 bases at V and 1 base at J, with 7 bases between the two ends. As DNA, the CDR3 is TGCGCCAGCAGCTTGGCCCTGGGCCAAGAGACCCAGTACTTC. Its translation: CASSLALGQETQYF.

V and J are TRBV5-1 and TRBJ2-5; D unclear. CDR3 length equals 15 residues. Trimming cost V 0 bases and J 2 bases, with 11 bases left between them. From germline, CDR1 is SGHRS and CDR2 YFSETQ. CDR3 amino acids: CASSLGVLFQETQYF. Written as DNA, the CDR3 is TGCGCCAGCAGCTTGGGTGTACTATTTCAAGAGACCCAGTACTTC. The whole variable domain, filled in from reference TRBV5-1 and TRBJ2-5, reads KAGVTQTPRYLIKTRGQQVTLSCSPISGHRSVSWYQQTPGQGLQFLFEYFSETQRNKGNFPGRFSGRQFSNSRSEMNVSTLELGDSALYLCASSLGVLFQETQYFGPGTRLLVL.

In its sample, this clone was seen once. V is TRBV10-2 and J is TRBJ2-7, with 7 nucleotides matching TRBD1. This CDR3 comprises 13 residues. V gave up 11 bases and J gave up 2 bases; unmatched junction bases: 9. Germline CDR1 reads WSHSY; CDR2 reads SAAADI. The CDR3 DNA reads TGCGCCGGTTCACAGGGGCTCGCCTACGAGCAGTACTTC. Protein product: CAGSQGLAYEQYF.

The chain recombines TRBV28 with TRBJ2-7; TRBD1 or TRBD2 may be the D gene (5 bases each). Deletions cut 7 bases from V and 0 bases from J, with 22 bases between. The germline gives CDR1 MDHEN, CDR2 SYDVKM. The CDR3 sequence is 17 residues long. CDR3 in DNA: TGTGCCAGCACCCCCGCTGGGGCGGGTGAGAGCTCCTACGAGCAGTACTTC. Its translation: CASTPAGAGESSYEQYF.

The J gene is TRBJ2-2, the V gene TRBV3-1 (or the pseudogene TRBV3-2), with a possible D match to TRBD2 (6 bases). The germline gives CDR1 LGHDT, CDR2 YNNKEL (reference sequence). The CDR3 contains 17 residues. The V gene lost 2 bases and the J gene lost 1 base, with 14 bases spanning the gap. This chain's CDR3 is CASSQLGRGWNTGELFF. The CDR3 DNA follows: TGTGCCAGCAGCCAACTAGGGCGGGGCTGGAACACCGGGGAGCTGTTTTTT.

The V and J genes are TRBV3-1 (or the pseudogene TRBV3-2) and TRBJ2-3, with unresolved D. This CDR3 is built from 15 residues. Trimming took 1 base from V and 1 from J, leaving 9 bases between them. The germline V gene encodes CDR1 LGHDT and CDR2 YNNKEL (reference sequence). The CDR3 coding sequence is TGTGCCAGCAGCCAAGGGGTCTTGGGCACAGATACGCAGTATTTT. It yields the protein CASSQGVLGTDTQYF.